This T cell receptor (beta chain) came from a study of blood T cells in healthy people across ages. Study-wide results and limits: Per million T cells, TCR beta diversity dropped about linearly as age rose.

The ends were cut back, 7 bases at V and 3 bases at J, with 7 bases in the middle. From germline, CDR1 is SNHLY and CDR2 FYNNEI. This CDR3 has 11 amino acids. With a J-beta primer mix and a sample-barcoded 5' primer, a second PCR ran about 7 to 11 cycles. TCRdb reanalysed the 5' RACE reads using MiXCR and keeps one entry per CDR3 protein. Of more than 1,400,000 distinct CDR3 sequences in the sample, 42% are singletons; the top ten hold roughly 7.9%. Per-sample yields of isolated PBMCs were at least 6 million. As regards this clonotype: Its target is not known.

The receptor's source is a woman aged 18 to 35 in good health. This chain joins TRBV2 and TRBJ2-7, with a weak D call TRBD2 (5 bases). The sample was blood. The CDR3, as DNA: TGTGCCAGCAATGGACTCTACGAGCAGTACTTC. This codes for CASNGLYEQYF.